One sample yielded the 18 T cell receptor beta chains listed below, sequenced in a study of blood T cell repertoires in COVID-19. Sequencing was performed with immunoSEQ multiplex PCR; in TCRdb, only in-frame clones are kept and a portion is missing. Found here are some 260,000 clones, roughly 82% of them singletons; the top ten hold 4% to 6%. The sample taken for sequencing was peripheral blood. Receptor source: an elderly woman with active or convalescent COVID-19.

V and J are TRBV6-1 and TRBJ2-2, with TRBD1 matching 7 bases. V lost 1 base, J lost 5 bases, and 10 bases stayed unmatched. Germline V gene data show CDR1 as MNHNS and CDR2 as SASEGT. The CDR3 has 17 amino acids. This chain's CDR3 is CASSEVSGTAYTGELFF. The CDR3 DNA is TGTGCCAGCAGTGAAGTTTCGGGGACAGCCTATACCGGGGAGCTGTTTTTT.

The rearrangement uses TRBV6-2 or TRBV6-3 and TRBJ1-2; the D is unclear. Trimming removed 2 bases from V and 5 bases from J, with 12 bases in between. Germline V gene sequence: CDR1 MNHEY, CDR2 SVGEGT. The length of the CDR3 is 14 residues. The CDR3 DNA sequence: TGTGCCAGCAGTTACGCGGTTTTTGGGTATGGCTACACCTTC. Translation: CASSYAVFGYGYTF.

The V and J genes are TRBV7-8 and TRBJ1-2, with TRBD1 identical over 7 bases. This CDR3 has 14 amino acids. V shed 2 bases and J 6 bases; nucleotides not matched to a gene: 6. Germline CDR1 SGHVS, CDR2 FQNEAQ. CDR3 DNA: TGTGCCAGCAGCTTAATGACAGGGACGGATGGCTACACCTTC. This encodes CASSLMTGTDGYTF.

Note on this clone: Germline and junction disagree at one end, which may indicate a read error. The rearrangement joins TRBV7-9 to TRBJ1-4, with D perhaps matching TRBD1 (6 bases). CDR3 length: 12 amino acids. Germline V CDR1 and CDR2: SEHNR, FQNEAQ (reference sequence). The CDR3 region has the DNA TGTGCCAGCAGCTTAGGGACAGCCACGCGAAATTTT. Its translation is CASSLGTATRNF. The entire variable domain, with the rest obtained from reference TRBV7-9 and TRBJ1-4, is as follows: DTGVSQNPRHKITKRGQNVTFRCDPISEHNRLYWYRQTLGQGPEFLTYFQNEAQLEKSRLLSDRFSAERPKGSFSTLEIQRTEQGDSAMYLCASSLGTATRNFGSGTQLSVL.

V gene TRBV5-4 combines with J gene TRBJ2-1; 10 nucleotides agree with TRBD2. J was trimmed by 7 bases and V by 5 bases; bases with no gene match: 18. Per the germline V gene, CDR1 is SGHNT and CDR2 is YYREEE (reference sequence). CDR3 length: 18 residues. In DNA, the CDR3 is TGTGCCAGCAGTTCTGCCACTACCCTAGCGGGAGTTTATAATGAGCAGTTCTTC. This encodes CASSSATTLAGVYNEQFF.

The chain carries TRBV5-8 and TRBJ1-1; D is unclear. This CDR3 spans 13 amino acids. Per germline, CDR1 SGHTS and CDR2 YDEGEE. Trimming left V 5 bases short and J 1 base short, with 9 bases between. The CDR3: CASSTRENTEAFF. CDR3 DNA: TGTGCCAGCAGTACGAGGGAGAACACTGAAGCTTTCTTT. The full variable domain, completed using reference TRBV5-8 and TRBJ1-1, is EAGVTQSPTHLIKTRGQQATLRCSPISGHTSVYWYQQALGLGLQFLLWYDEGEERNRGNFPPRFSGRQFPNYSSELNVNALELEDSALYLCASSTRENTEAFFGQGTRLTVV.

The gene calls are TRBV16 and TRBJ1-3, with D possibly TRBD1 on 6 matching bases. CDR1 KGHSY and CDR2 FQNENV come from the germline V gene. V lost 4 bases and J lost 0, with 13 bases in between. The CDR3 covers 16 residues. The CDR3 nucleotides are TGTGCCAGCAGCCTAAATCAGGGGAGCTCTGGAAACACCATATATTTT. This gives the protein CASSLNQGSSGNTIYF. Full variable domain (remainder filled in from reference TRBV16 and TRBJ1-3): GEEVAQTPKHLVRGEGQKAKLYCAPIKGHSYVFWYQQVLKNEFKFLISFQNENVFDETGMPKERFSAKCLPNSPCSLEIQATKLEDSAVYFCASSLNQGSSGNTIYFGEGSWLTVV.

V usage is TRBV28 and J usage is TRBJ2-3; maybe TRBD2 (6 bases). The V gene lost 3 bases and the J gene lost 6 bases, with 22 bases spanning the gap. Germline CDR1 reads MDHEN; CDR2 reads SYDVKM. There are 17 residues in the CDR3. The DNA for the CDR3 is TGTGCCAGCAGTTTCGATCGACTAGTCAGATTTTCCGATACGCAGTATTTT. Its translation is CASSFDRLVRFSDTQYF. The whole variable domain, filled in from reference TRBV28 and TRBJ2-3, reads DVKVTQSSRYLVKRTGEKVFLECVQDMDHENMFWYRQDPGLGLRLIYFSYDVKMKEKGDIPEGYSVSREKKERFSLILESASTNQTSMYLCASSFDRLVRFSDTQYFGPGTRLTVL.

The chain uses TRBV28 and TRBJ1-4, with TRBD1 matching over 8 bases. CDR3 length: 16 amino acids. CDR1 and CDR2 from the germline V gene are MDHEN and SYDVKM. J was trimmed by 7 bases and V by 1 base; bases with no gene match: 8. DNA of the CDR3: TGTGCCAGCAGTTTATTCTCAGGGGGCGGGGGTGAAAAACTGTTTTTT. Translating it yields CASSLFSGGGGEKLFF.

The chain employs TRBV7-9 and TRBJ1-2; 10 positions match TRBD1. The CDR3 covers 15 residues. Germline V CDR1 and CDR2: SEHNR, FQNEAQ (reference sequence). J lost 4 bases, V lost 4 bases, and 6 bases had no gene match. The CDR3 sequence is CASSSGTGETYGYTF. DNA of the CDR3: TGTGCCAGCAGCTCCGGGACAGGGGAGACCTATGGCTACACCTTC.

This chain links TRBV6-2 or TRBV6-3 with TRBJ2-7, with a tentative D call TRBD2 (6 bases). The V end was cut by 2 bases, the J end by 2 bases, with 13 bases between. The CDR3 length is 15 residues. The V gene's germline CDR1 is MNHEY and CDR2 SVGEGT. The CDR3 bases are TGTGCCAGCAGTTACGCCCAACTAGCTCCCTACGAGCAGTACTTC. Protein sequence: CASSYAQLAPYEQYF.

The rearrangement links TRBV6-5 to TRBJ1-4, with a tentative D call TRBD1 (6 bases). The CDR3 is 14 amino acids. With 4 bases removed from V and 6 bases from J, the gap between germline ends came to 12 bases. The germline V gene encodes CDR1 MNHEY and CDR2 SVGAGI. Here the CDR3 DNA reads TGTGCCAGCAGTTCGTTCGCAGGGGATGAAAAACTGTTTTTT. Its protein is CASSSFAGDEKLFF.

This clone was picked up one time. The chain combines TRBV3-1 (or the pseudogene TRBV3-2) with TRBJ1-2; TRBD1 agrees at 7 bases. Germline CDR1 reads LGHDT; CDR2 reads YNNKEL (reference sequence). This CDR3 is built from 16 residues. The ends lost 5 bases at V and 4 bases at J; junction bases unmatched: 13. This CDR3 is CASSAGTANLPYGYTF. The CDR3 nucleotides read TGTGCCAGCAGCGCCGGGACAGCGAATTTACCCTATGGCTACACCTTC.

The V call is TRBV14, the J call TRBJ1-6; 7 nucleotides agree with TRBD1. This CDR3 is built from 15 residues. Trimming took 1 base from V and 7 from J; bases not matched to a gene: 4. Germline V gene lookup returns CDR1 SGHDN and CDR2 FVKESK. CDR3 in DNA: TGTGCCAGCAGCCAAGTGACAGGGCTGAATTCACCCCTCCACTTT. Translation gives CASSQVTGLNSPLHF.

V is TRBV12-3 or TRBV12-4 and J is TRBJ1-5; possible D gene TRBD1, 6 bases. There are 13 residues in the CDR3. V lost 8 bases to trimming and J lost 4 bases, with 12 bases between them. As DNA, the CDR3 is TGTGCCAGCCAGGGGCAGGTTAATCAGCCCCAGCATTTT. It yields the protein CASQGQVNQPQHF.

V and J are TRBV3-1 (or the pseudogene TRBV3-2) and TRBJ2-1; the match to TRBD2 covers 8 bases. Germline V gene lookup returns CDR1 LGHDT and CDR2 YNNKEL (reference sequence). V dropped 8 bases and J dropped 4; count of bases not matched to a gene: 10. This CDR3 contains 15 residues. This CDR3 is CASGPVAGHYNEQFF. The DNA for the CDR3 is TGTGCCAGCGGCCCCGTAGCGGGGCATTACAATGAGCAGTTCTTC.

As DNA, the CDR3 is TGTGCCAGCGGGGGGGGGCCCCGCCTCAATCAGCCCCAGCATTTT. As protein: CASGGGPRLNQPQHF. The V call is TRBV28, the J call TRBJ1-5, with D maybe TRBD1 (6 bases). This CDR3 is built from 15 residues. V shed 8 bases and J shed 3 bases, with 17 bases lying between them. The germline V gene encodes CDR1 MDHEN and CDR2 SYDVKM. The full variable domain, completed using reference TRBV28 and TRBJ1-5, is DVKVTQSSRYLVKRTGEKVFLECVQDMDHENMFWYRQDPGLGLRLIYFSYDVKMKEKGDIPEGYSVSREKKERFSLILESASTNQTSMYLCASGGGPRLNQPQHFGDGTRLSIL.

CDR3 protein: CASSLQWGGIDGYTF. CDR3 nucleotides: TGTGCCAGCAGCTTGCAATGGGGGGGGATCGATGGCTACACCTTC. The J gene is TRBJ1-2, the V gene TRBV5-4; a weak D match, TRBD1 (5 bases). Germline V gene lookup returns CDR1 SGHNT and CDR2 YYREEE (reference sequence). The CDR3 has 15 residues. V was shortened by 1 base and J by 6 bases, with 16 bases between the two germline ends.